Below, 27 T cell receptor beta chains from the same sample are listed, as sequenced in a study of shared clonotypes between healthy human individuals. TCRdb's table, derived via immunoSEQ multiplex PCR, lists solely in-frame clones and lacks some. The table has 2,500,000 or so clones, approximately 90% seen once. Input material: naive CD4+ T cells sorted from blood. Described subset: CD45RA+ positively selected. The source of these receptors is a man aged 18 to 35 in good health.

There are a few counts of this clone. The chain couples TRBV6-1 to TRBJ1-5, with D hard to call. Germline values: CDR1 MNHNS, CDR2 SASEGT. The CDR3 has 14 amino acids. With 0 bases removed from V and 3 bases from J, the gap between germline ends came to 6 bases. The CDR3 protein is CASSEAGINQPQHF. In DNA, the CDR3 is TGTGCCAGCAGTGAAGCGGGAATCAATCAGCCCCAGCATTTT.

The rearrangement uses TRBV6-1 and TRBJ1-5, with a possible D match to TRBD1 (5 bases). Trimming stripped 7 bases from V and 6 bases from J, with 13 bases between. Germline lookup yields CDR1 MNHNS and CDR2 SASEGT. The CDR3 is 13 amino acids. CDR3 residues: CASIIQGGQPQHF. The DNA of the CDR3 is TGTGCCAGCATTATCCAGGGTGGTCAGCCCCAGCATTTT.

Notes on this clone: The same CDR3 also results from other DNA sequences found in this sample. The chain carries TRBV9 and TRBJ2-1; D call uncertain. The CDR3 is 12 residues long. CDR1 SGDLS and CDR2 YYNGEE come from the germline V gene. V was cut by 0 bases and J by 4 bases, with 2 bases left in between. The CDR3 is CASSVEYNEQFF. The CDR3 DNA reads TGTGCCAGCAGCGTAGAATACAATGAGCAGTTCTTC.

The chain uses TRBV11-3 and TRBJ2-5; TRBD2 might be the D (5 bases). V lost 2 bases and J lost 5, with 9 bases in between. Germline values: CDR1 SGHNT, CDR2 YENEEA. This CDR3 is 13 amino acids long. The CDR3 loop is CASSLSGRETQYF. The CDR3 DNA follows: TGTGCCAGCAGCTTAAGCGGACGGGAGACCCAGTACTTC.

In the case of this clone: This specimen includes other DNA sequences encoding the same CDR3. The rearrangement uses TRBV5-1 and TRBJ2-1, with TRBD2 matching over 12 bases. Germline values: CDR1 SGHRS, CDR2 YFSETQ. This CDR3 comprises 15 residues. J was trimmed by 4 bases and V by 2 bases; bases with no gene match: 1. Written as DNA, the CDR3 is TGCGCCAGCAGCTTAACTAGCGGGGGGTACAATGAGCAGTTCTTC. It specifies CASSLTSGGYNEQFF.

A word on this clone: Additional DNA sequences in this sample encode the identical CDR3. The gene calls are TRBV28 and TRBJ1-1; possibly TRBD1 for D (6 bases). The CDR3 is made up of 13 amino acids. CDR1 is MDHEN and CDR2 is SYDVKM in the germline V gene. The ends were cut back, 5 bases at V and 4 bases at J, with 11 bases in the middle. As DNA, the CDR3 is TGTGCCAGCAGTCCCACAGGGTTCACTGAAGCTTTCTTT. Translation: CASSPTGFTEAFF.

The chain links TRBV2 to TRBJ2-7; no firm D call. The ends were cut back, 4 bases at V and 3 bases at J, with 16 bases in the middle. Germline CDR1 and CDR2: SNHLY and FYNNEI. The CDR3 sequence is 15 residues long. The CDR3 bases are TGTGCCAGCAGTGCGGCAGGCGCCCTGAGCTACGAGCAGTACTTC. It encodes CASSAAGALSYEQYF.

The V gene is TRBV10-3, the J gene TRBJ2-5; D uncertain. The CDR3 covers 15 residues. Trimming shortened V by 0 bases and J by 1 base, and 9 bases separated the two germline ends. The germline V gene has CDR1 ENHRY and CDR2 SYGVKD. The CDR3 sequence: CAISESNGFQETQYF. In DNA form, the CDR3 reads TGTGCCATCAGTGAGTCGAACGGGTTCCAAGAGACCCAGTACTTC.

The chain recombines TRBV6-1 with TRBJ1-5, with D hard to call. CDR1 MNHNS and CDR2 SASEGT come from the germline V gene. The CDR3 totals 13 residues. V was clipped by 8 bases and J by 0 bases, with 8 bases between them. CDR3 protein: CASGSYSNQPQHF. Here the CDR3 DNA reads TGTGCCAGCGGGTCGTATAGCAATCAGCCCCAGCATTTT.

CDR3 amino acids: CAVGSRATDTQYF. In DNA, the CDR3 is TGTGCCGTTGGGTCCCGAGCCACAGATACGCAGTATTTT. This chain connects TRBV5-4 to TRBJ2-3; D is uncertain. V gave up 10 bases and J gave up 2 bases, with 14 bases separating them. This CDR3 contains 13 residues. CDR1 is SGHNT and CDR2 is YYREEE in the germline V gene (reference sequence).

This chain connects TRBV19 to TRBJ1-4; TRBD1 matches at 7 bases. The CDR3 runs to 15 residues. J gave up 8 bases and V 7 bases, and 13 bases lay outside the gene matches. Germline assignment: CDR1 LNHDA and CDR2 SQIVND (reference sequence). CDR3 in amino acids: CASTPAQGVGEKLFF. In nucleotides, the CDR3 is TGTGCCAGTACTCCAGCCCAGGGGGTAGGGGAAAAACTGTTTTTT.

This clone was seen just once. The genes are TRBV7-9 and TRBJ1-6; D call uncertain. Trimming removed 2 bases at V and 3 bases at J, with 8 bases between. This CDR3 comprises 15 residues. Germline lookup yields CDR1 SEHNR and CDR2 FQNEAQ (reference sequence). CDR3 coding DNA: TGTGCCAGCAGCTTATCCAACATCTATAATTCACCCCTCCACTTT. This sequence encodes CASSLSNIYNSPLHF. The full variable domain, in which reference TRBV7-9 and TRBJ1-6 provide the parts outside the CDR3, is DTGVSQNPRHKITKRGQNVTFRCDPISEHNRLYWYRQTLGQGPEFLTYFQNEAQLEKSRLLSDRFSAERPKGSFSTLEIQRTEQGDSAMYLCASSLSNIYNSPLHFGNGTRLTVT.

The rearrangement uses TRBV18 and TRBJ1-2, with D hard to call. The CDR3 runs to 14 residues. Trimming shortened V by 3 bases and J by 4 bases, and 12 bases separated the two germline ends. The germline V gene encodes CDR1 KGHSH and CDR2 LQKENI. CDR3: CASSPGEMLYGYTF. Written as DNA, the CDR3 is TGTGCCAGCTCACCCGGCGAGATGCTCTATGGCTACACCTTC.

The CDR3 region is CASRARTGNYEQYF. CDR3 coding DNA: TGTGCCAGTAGAGCTCGGACAGGGAACTACGAGCAGTACTTC. This rearrangement joins TRBV19 to TRBJ2-7, with 8 nucleotides matching TRBD1. The CDR3 is made up of 14 amino acids. The germline CDR1 and CDR2 sequences are LNHDA and SQIVND (reference sequence). V shed 6 bases and J 3 bases; nucleotides not matched to a gene: 7.

This rearrangement joins TRBV6-6 to TRBJ1-2; 7 bases map to TRBD1. Germline V gene data show CDR1 as MNHNY and CDR2 as SVGAGI (reference sequence). V dropped 2 bases and J dropped 5; count of bases not matched to a gene: 5. The CDR3 contains 14 residues. Here the CDR3 DNA reads TGTGCCAGCAGTTACACGGGACAGCATTATGGCTACACCTTC. Translated: CASSYTGQHYGYTF.

J is TRBJ1-1 and V is TRBV5-1; 7 bases map to TRBD1. Per the germline V gene, CDR1 is SGHRS and CDR2 is YFSETQ. Trimming at V came to 4 bases and at J to 7 bases, leaving 7 bases not matched to a gene. This CDR3 spans 13 amino acids. The CDR3 is CASSLTGDLEAFF. For the CDR3, the DNA is TGCGCCAGCAGCCTCACAGGGGATCTTGAAGCTTTCTTT.

The chain is built from TRBV19 and TRBJ1-1; no definite D call. The germline CDR1 and CDR2 sequences are LNHDA and SQIVND (reference sequence). Between the trimmed V and J ends, which lost 2 bases and 0 bases, there was a span of 10 bases. The CDR3 extends over 15 amino acids. CDR3 protein: CASSIPYVVNTEAFF. CDR3 nucleotide sequence: TGTGCCAGTAGTATACCCTATGTGGTGAACACTGAAGCTTTCTTT.

In the case of this clone: The sample has other DNA sequences that encode this CDR3 too. The rearrangement joins TRBV5-1 to TRBJ1-4; 7 positions match TRBD1. Germline-derived CDR1 and CDR2 are SGHRS and YFSETQ. The trim removed 4 bases at V and 4 bases at J, leaving 4 bases unmatched. The CDR3 is 14 amino acids. CDR3 loop: CASSRTGVNEKLFF. The CDR3 DNA sequence: TGCGCCAGCAGCCGAACAGGGGTTAATGAAAAACTGTTTTTT.

The V call is TRBV7-2, the J call TRBJ2-3; possibly TRBD1 for D (5 bases). The CDR3 loop spans 16 amino acids. Trimming removed 0 bases from V and 3 bases from J, with 13 bases in between. Germline lookup yields CDR1 SGHTA and CDR2 FQGNSA. The CDR3 reads CASSLAADITTDTQYF. In DNA, the CDR3 is TGTGCCAGCAGCTTAGCGGCGGACATAACTACAGATACGCAGTATTTT.

The CDR3 reads CSVEDRAGAGGSYNEQFF. CDR3 in DNA: TGCAGCGTTGAAGATCGGGCGGGAGCGGGGGGGTCCTACAATGAGCAGTTCTTC. The chain uses TRBV29-1 and TRBJ2-1, with TRBD2 matching over 10 bases. The CDR3 is 18 amino acids. Germline CDR1 is SQVTM and CDR2 is ANQGSEA. With 0 bases clipped from V and 1 base from J, the junction kept 9 bases outside the gene matches.

The rearrangement links TRBV7-3 to TRBJ1-5; 11 bases match TRBD1. V lost 1 base and J lost 5; bases outside the gene matches: 1. This CDR3 contains 15 residues. Per germline, CDR1 SGHTA and CDR2 FQGTGA. In nucleotides, the CDR3 is TGTGCCAGCAGCTTAAGGACAGGGGGCGATCAGCCCCAGCATTTT. Translation gives CASSLRTGGDQPQHF.

The rearrangement links TRBV5-1 to TRBJ1-2, with TRBD1 identical over 9 bases. J lost 4 bases, V lost 3 bases, and 4 bases had no gene match. The CDR3 is 14 residues long. Per the germline V gene, CDR1 is SGHRS and CDR2 is YFSETQ. CDR3: CASSSGTGPYGYTF. CDR3 nucleotide sequence: TGCGCCAGCAGCTCCGGGACAGGGCCCTATGGCTACACCTTC.

This clone was recorded once. The chain is built from TRBV4-1 and TRBJ2-4; 8 bases agree with TRBD2. Germline V gives CDR1 MGHRA, CDR2 YSYEKL. After removal of 6 bases from V and 8 bases from J, the junction contained 9 bases not matched to a gene. The CDR3 is 14 residues long. The CDR3 sequence is CASSRGGSSDIQYF. The DNA for the CDR3 is TGCGCCAGCAGTCGGGGGGGCAGCTCCGACATTCAGTACTTC.

The CDR3 here is CASSDSYREFF. CDR3 nucleotides: TGTGCCAGCAGTGACTCCTATAGGGAGTTCTTC. The chain employs TRBV2 and TRBJ2-1; D call uncertain. The CDR3 has 11 amino acids. The V gene lost 3 bases and the J gene lost 14 bases, with 11 bases spanning the gap. Germline V gene lookup returns CDR1 SNHLY and CDR2 FYNNEI.

Turning to this clone: This sample includes further DNA sequences coding for the same CDR3. This chain links TRBV9 with TRBJ2-5; TRBD2 might be the D (5 bases). V shed 2 bases and J shed 1 base, with 9 bases lying between them. CDR1 and CDR2 from the germline V gene are SGDLS and YYNGEE. This CDR3 contains 14 residues. This CDR3 is CASSVGGLQETQYF. CDR3 DNA: TGTGCCAGCAGCGTCGGCGGACTCCAAGAGACCCAGTACTTC.

The CDR3 DNA reads as TGTGCCAGCAGCCAAGGCTTGGCACTAGGCACAGATACGCAGTATTTT. As protein: CASSQGLALGTDTQYF. This chain uses TRBV14 with TRBJ2-3; D is possibly TRBD2 (5 bases). The CDR3 consists of 16 residues. V lost 1 base and J lost 1, with 12 bases in between. CDR1 is SGHDN, CDR2 FVKESK, per germline.

The count of this clone is one. V usage is TRBV7-9 and J usage is TRBJ2-3, with 10 positions matching TRBD2. The CDR3 covers 18 residues. Germline trimming cut 0 bases from V and 2 bases from J; bases unmatched to any gene: 8. Germline lookup yields CDR1 SEHNR and CDR2 FQNEAQ (reference sequence). In nucleotides, the CDR3 is TGTGCCAGCAGCTTAGCATTTCTAGCGGGGGCCTTCACAGATACGCAGTATTTT. Its protein product is CASSLAFLAGAFTDTQYF.